This TCR beta chain was identified during a study of blood T cell repertoires in COVID-19. The germline V gene encodes CDR1 SQVTM and CDR2 ANQGSEA. The V end was cut by 4 bases, the J end by 8 bases, with 17 bases between. The CDR3 runs 13 residues. The table lists this clone with a few counts. As originally analysed: Reference gene primer amplification yielded estimated nucleated cell counts. This table comes from immunoSEQ multiplex PCR, and its TCRdb copy is limited to in-frame clones, with some not included. That table gives V, J and clone size, and the DNA gave D and trimming. The repertoire holds fewer than 300,000 clones, with over 75% as singletons.

The sequence derives from a human donor in a cohort sampled during active COVID-19. The rearrangement joins TRBV29-1 to TRBJ1-2; perhaps TRBD1 as D (5 bases). The sample taken for sequencing was peripheral blood. The chain's CDR3 is CSVAGEVLKGYTF. DNA for the CDR3: TGCAGCGTTGCGGGGGAAGTATTGAAGGGCTACACCTTC. The complete variable domain, with remaining parts taken from reference TRBV29-1 and TRBJ1-2, reads SAVISQKPSRDICQRGTSLTIQCQVDSQVTMMFWYRQQPGQSLTLIATANQGSEATYESGFVIDKFPISRPNLTFSTLTVSNMSPEDSSIYLCSVAGEVLKGYTFGSGTRLTVV.